This TCR beta chain emerged from a study of CD8 T cells in ankylosing spondylitis (dated by TCRdb to 2016 to 2017). At the level of the whole study: T cell receptor beta repertoires were profiled in healthy donors and ankylosing spondylitis patients so that disease-linked TCR variants could be found. Peripheral blood was sampled, and synovial fluid was additionally collected from ankylosing spondylitis patients. The full study cohort was made up of about 24 ankylosing spondylitis patients and around 100 healthy donors. What the study reported, not specific to this receptor: In peripheral blood, the disease-linked clones were found at relatively low frequencies and had a CD8+ phenotype. Some TCR beta motif variants had previously been reported in synovial fluid and blood of reactive arthritis patients, which suggested common disease-initiation mechanisms. The disease-linked clones were reported as significantly enriched in matched synovial fluid samples from ankylosing spondylitis patients. Blood from ankylosing spondylitis patients appeared to be characterized by a TCR beta motif composed of under 10 highly homologous amino acid variants.

Trimming leaves V shorter by 4 bases and J shorter by 0 bases, with the junction holding 4 bases beyond the gene matches. Spanning cysteine to phenylalanine, the CDR3 consists of 16 amino acids. Only the CDR3 part of the read is kept: 48 bases, read in frame from the first base. CDR1 and CDR2, looked up from the germline V gene, are SGHDT and YYEEEE. This clonotype was seen ten or more times. No cognate antigen has been identified for it. Per-base qualities were not stored, and no clone one base away is much larger. Sequencing instrument: Illumina HiSeq 2500. TCR beta libraries were prepared by quantitative 5'-RACE with molecular barcodes. The authors' pipeline ran thus. A new computational method based on a probabilistic model of VDJ rearrangement was used to identify disease-linked TCR variants. The public reads were reanalyzed by TCRdb: fastp trimming at Q25, MiXCR alignment, in-frame beta chains only. Rows are unified per CDR3 protein, each entry keeping the most common DNA and genes. V and J calls and clone size were set by TCRdb, not the authors. The table for this sample lists about 240,000 distinct CDR3 sequences; around 9.2% of them were counted only once. The top ten constitute over 6.5% of the sample.

This receptor was obtained from a male donor with ankylosing spondylitis or in good health (not recorded which). The sequenced sample was blood, either unsorted or a sorted T cell fraction (not recorded which). Recombination joined TRBV5-6 with TRBJ2-3, with 11 bases aligning to TRBD2. Read as DNA, the sequence is TGTGCCAGCAGCCGCCGGACTAGCGGGAGCACAGATACGCAGTATTTT. This translates into CASSRRTSGSTDTQYF.